These 15 T cell receptor beta chains came from one sample sequenced in a study of blood T cell repertoires in COVID-19 (TCRdb year 2020). Receptor amplification or capture employed the immunoSEQ multiplex PCR assay. As stored in TCRdb, this immuneACCESS dataset retains in-frame rearrangements with V and J assigned. A fraction of the clones does not appear; measured against another copy, unresolved V genes explain less than half of the discrepancy, and the remainder lacks a known reason. The sample records about 200,000 clones, more than 70% of which are singletons. In total, the top ten clones hold around 1.5% of the sample. The sample taken for sequencing was peripheral blood. These receptor sequences come from a man between 18 and 29 years old with active or convalescent COVID-19.

A remark on this clone: Germline is not matched at one junction end, which may reflect a read error. J is TRBJ1-2 and V is TRBV10-1; TRBD1 agrees at 7 bases. In germline, CDR1 is WNHNN, CDR2 SYGVQD (reference sequence). The CDR3 spans 12 residues. The CDR3 spells CASSAGTAAPHF. The CDR3 DNA follows: TGCGCCAGCAGTGCCGGGACAGCTGCCCCTCACTTC.

The V and J genes are TRBV5-1 and TRBJ2-2, with D maybe TRBD1 (5 bases). Germline V CDR1 and CDR2: SGHRS, YFSETQ. The CDR3 extends over 12 amino acids. V lost 0 bases and J lost 11, with 8 bases in between. Here the CDR3 DNA reads TGCGCCAGCAGCTTGGGGCAGGGAGAGCTGTTTTTT. It translates to CASSLGQGELFF.

This clone occurred a few times. This chain's CDR3 is CASSLRPASGGMTGELFF. The DNA of the CDR3 is TGTGCCAGCAGCTTACGCCCGGCGAGCGGGGGGATGACCGGGGAGCTGTTTTTT. The chain joins TRBV7-9 to TRBJ2-2; 9 bases map to TRBD2. The V segment lost 2 bases and the J segment 5 bases; nucleotides outside the gene matches: 12. Germline V gene lookup returns CDR1 SEHNR and CDR2 FQNEAQ (reference sequence). The CDR3 extends over 18 amino acids.

The chain employs TRBV27 and TRBJ2-3; 8 nucleotides agree with TRBD2. The CDR3 loop spans 15 amino acids. Trimming removed 2 bases from V and 2 bases from J; junction bases left unmatched: 3. Looked up from germline, CDR1 is MNHEY and CDR2 is SMNVEV (reference sequence). The CDR3 is CASSLPGLATDTQYF. The DNA for the CDR3 is TGTGCCAGCAGTTTACCAGGACTAGCCACAGATACGCAGTATTTT.

V usage is TRBV19 and J usage is TRBJ2-7; 11 positions match TRBD1. The germline CDR1 and CDR2 sequences are LNHDA and SQIVND (reference sequence). Losses at the gene ends were 5 bases for V and 3 bases for J; bases not matched to a gene: 6. CDR3 length equals 15 residues. The CDR3 nucleotides are TGTGCCAGTAGTCAGAGGACAGGGGGCATCTACGAGCAGTACTTC. It codes for CASSQRTGGIYEQYF.

The chain couples TRBV4-2 to TRBJ2-1, with D possibly TRBD1 on 6 matching bases. V was pared by 0 bases and J by 4 bases, with 13 bases between. The germline gives CDR1 LGHNA, CDR2 YNFKEQ. This CDR3 has 16 residues. This CDR3 reads CASSQETLRGYNEQFF. The CDR3 DNA follows: TGTGCCAGCAGCCAAGAAACCCTAAGGGGGTACAATGAGCAGTTCTTC.

This sequence joins TRBV30 and TRBJ1-1; TRBD1 might be the D (5 bases). V gave up 7 bases and J gave up 3 bases, with 18 bases separating them. The germline CDR1 and CDR2 sequences are GTSNPN and SVGIG (reference sequence). CDR3 length equals 14 residues. Here the CDR3 reads CALQSGTYHTEAFF. The CDR3 DNA sequence: TGTGCCTTACAATCCGGGACTTACCACACTGAAGCTTTCTTT.

This clone was observed a single time. The V call is TRBV18, the J call TRBJ2-1; 8 bases line up with TRBD2. The V and J ends lost 2 bases and 2 bases, in that order; junction bases with no gene match: 14. This CDR3 is 19 amino acids long. CDR1 and CDR2 from the germline V gene are KGHSH and LQKENI. The CDR3 coding sequence is TGTGCCAGCTCACCATCTTTTCATGCGGCGGGGGGCACCTACAATGAGCAGTTCTTC. Translated, it gives CASSPSFHAAGGTYNEQFF.

The J gene is TRBJ2-3, the V gene TRBV18, with D unclear. V lost 0 bases and J lost 3, with 7 bases in between. CDR3 length equals 14 residues. In germline, CDR1 is KGHSH, CDR2 LQKENI. CDR3 in amino acids: CASSPPVQTDTQYF. In DNA, the CDR3 is TGTGCCAGCTCACCACCGGTCCAGACAGATACGCAGTATTTT.

The rearrangement links TRBV21-1 to TRBJ1-6; the table gives TRBD1 as D, unverified against the DNA. TRBV21-1 is a listed pseudogene. CDR3 length: 15 amino acids. CDR3 loop: CASSKAGRGESPLHF. The CDR3 DNA sequence: TGTGCCAGCAGCAAAGCGGGCAGGGGAGAGTCACCCCTCCACTTT.

The genes are TRBV5-6 and TRBJ2-3, with 9 nucleotides matching TRBD1. The length of the CDR3 is 16 residues. Germline V gene sequence: CDR1 SGHDT, CDR2 YYEEEE. Trimming at V came to 0 bases and at J to 2 bases, leaving 4 bases not matched to a gene. The chain's CDR3 is CASSLVGTGNTDTQYF. The DNA of the CDR3 is TGTGCCAGCAGCTTGGTTGGGACAGGGAACACAGATACGCAGTATTTT.

The rearrangement links TRBV7-3 to TRBJ2-7, with 10 bases that match TRBD2. The CDR3 totals 15 residues. V lost 4 bases and J lost 2; bases outside the gene matches: 5. Germline V lookup: CDR1 SGHTA, CDR2 FQGTGA. CDR3 protein: CASSWLAGDPYEQYF. The CDR3 DNA reads TGTGCCAGCAGCTGGCTAGCGGGGGACCCCTACGAGCAGTACTTC.

This sequence joins TRBV29-1 and TRBJ2-1; TRBD1 agrees at 8 bases. The CDR3 totals 13 residues. Unmatched junction bases numbered 9, after V lost 7 bases and J lost 7 bases. Germline V lookup: CDR1 SQVTM, CDR2 ANQGSEA. The CDR3: CSASPGDRNEQFF. The CDR3 bases are TGCAGCGCGAGCCCGGGGGACAGGAATGAGCAGTTCTTC.

This rearrangement joins TRBV30 to TRBJ1-2; possibly TRBD1 for D (5 bases). Germline V gene data show CDR1 as GTSNPN and CDR2 as SVGIG (reference sequence). The CDR3 covers 17 residues. V shed 1 base and J shed 4 bases, with 22 bases lying between them. CDR3 residues: CAWSGHTRQQSGYGYTF. Written as DNA, the CDR3 is TGTGCCTGGAGTGGCCATACGCGACAGCAGTCTGGCTATGGCTACACCTTC.

The chain links TRBV5-6 to TRBJ2-1, with 7 bases lining up with TRBD2. This CDR3 region has 17 residues. Losses at the gene ends were 4 bases for V and 9 bases for J; bases not matched to a gene: 19. CDR1 is SGHDT, CDR2 YYEEEE, per germline. CDR3 residues: CASSEAPSRDYASEQFF. The CDR3 DNA follows: TGTGCCAGCAGCGAAGCACCCTCCCGGGACTACGCTTCTGAGCAGTTCTTC. The variable domain in full, completed from reference TRBV5-6 and TRBJ2-1, reads DAGVTQSPTHLIKTRGQQVTLRCSPKSGHDTVSWYQQALGQGPQFIFQYYEEEERQRGNFPDRFSGHQFPNYSSELNVNALLLGDSALYLCASSEAPSRDYASEQFFGPGTRLTVL.